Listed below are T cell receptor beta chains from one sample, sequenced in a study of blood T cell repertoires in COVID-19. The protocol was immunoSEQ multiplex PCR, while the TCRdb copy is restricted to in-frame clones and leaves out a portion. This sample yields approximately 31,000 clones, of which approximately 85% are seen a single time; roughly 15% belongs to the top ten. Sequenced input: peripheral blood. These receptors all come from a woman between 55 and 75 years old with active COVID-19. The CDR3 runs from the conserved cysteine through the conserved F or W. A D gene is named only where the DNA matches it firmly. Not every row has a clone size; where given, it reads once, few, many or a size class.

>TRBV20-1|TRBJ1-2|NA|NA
TGCAGTGCTAGTAGGGGCGGTGGGCTAACTCTGGGGGGCTACACCTTC
CSASRGGGLTLGGYTF
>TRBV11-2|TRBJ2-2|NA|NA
TGTGCCAGCAGCTTAGCTGGGTCAGGAACCGGGGAGCTGTTTTTT
CASSLAGSGTGELFF
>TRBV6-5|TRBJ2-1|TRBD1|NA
TGTGCCAGCCTCGGACAGGGGTGGACCAATGAGCAGTTCTTC
CASLGQGWTNEQFF
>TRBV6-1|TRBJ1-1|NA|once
TGTGCCAGCAGTGAAGCTTTGACAGACATGGCTTTCTTT
CASSEALTDMAFF
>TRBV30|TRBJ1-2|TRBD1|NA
TGTGCCTGGAGTGTACCAGTGACAGGGGGCTATGGCTACACCTTC
CAWSVPVTGGYGYTF
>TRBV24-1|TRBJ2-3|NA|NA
TGTGCCACCAGTGATTTGGCCCTGGGTGAGGGCGGCACAGATACGCAGTATTTT
CATSDLALGEGGTDTQYF
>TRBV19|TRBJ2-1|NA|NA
TGTGCCAGTAGTCCCCGATCCGCCGAGAGGAGGAATGAGCAGTTCTTC
CASSPRSAERRNEQFF
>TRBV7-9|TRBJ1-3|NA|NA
TGTGCCAGCAGCTCAGGGTCTGGAAACACCATATATTTT
CASSSGSGNTIYF
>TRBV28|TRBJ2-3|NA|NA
TGTGCCAGCAGTTTGGCCCCGTCCAACACAGATACGCAGTATTTT
CASSLAPSNTDTQYF
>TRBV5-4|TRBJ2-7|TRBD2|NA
TGTGCCAGCAGCTTGGTAGCGGGGGTCGAGCAGTACTTC
CASSLVAGVEQYF
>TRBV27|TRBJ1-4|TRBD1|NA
TGTGCCAGCTGGTCCCCGAGACAGGGAAGGGGTGAAAAACTGTTTTTT
CASWSPRQGRGEKLFF
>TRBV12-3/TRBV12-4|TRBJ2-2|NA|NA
TGTGCCAGCAGTCGGACACTTACCGGGGAGCTGTTTTTT
CASSRTLTGELFF
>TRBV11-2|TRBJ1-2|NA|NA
TGTGCCAGCAGCTTAGAACCGGGGGCTAACTATGGCTACACCTTC
CASSLEPGANYGYTF
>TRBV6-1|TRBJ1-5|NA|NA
TGTGCCAGCAGTGAACTTCAGGGTTTTGGCAATCAGCCCCAGCATTTT
CASSELQGFGNQPQHF
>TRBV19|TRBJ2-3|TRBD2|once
TGTGCCACCCAACTAGCGGCCAGCACAGATACGCAGTATTTT
CATQLAASTDTQYF
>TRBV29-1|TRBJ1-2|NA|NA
TGCAGCGTGGCGGGCCGAAATGGCTACACCTTC
CSVAGRNGYTF
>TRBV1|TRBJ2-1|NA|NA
TGCACCAGCAGTCGTGATGGGGGCCCGACTTACAATGAGCAGTTCTTC
CTSSRDGGPTYNEQFF
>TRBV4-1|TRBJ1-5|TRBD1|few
TGCGCCAGCAGCCAAGTGGGGGGACAGGGACGAGGCAATCAGCCCCAGCATTTT
CASSQVGGQGRGNQPQHF
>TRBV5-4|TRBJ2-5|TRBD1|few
TGTGCCAGCAAGAGGACAGGGGTACAAGGGACCCAGTACTTC
CASKRTGVQGTQYF
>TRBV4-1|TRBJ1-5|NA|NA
TGCGCCAGCAGCCAAGAATTGAGCAGGGGTGGGTATCAGCCCCAGCATTTT
CASSQELSRGGYQPQHF
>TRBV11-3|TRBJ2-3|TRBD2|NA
TGTGCCAGCAGCTTAGTCGGGGGGACAGATACGCAGTATTTT
CASSLVGGTDTQYF
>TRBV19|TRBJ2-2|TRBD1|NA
TGTGCCAGTAGTGCGACAGGGCTGTGGACCGGGGAGCTGTTTTTT
CASSATGLWTGELFF
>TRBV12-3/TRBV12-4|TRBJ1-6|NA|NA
TGTGCCAGCAGTTTCCCGAATTCACCCCTCCACTTT
CASSFPNSPLHF
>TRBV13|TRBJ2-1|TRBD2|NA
TGTGCCAGCAGCTTAAGCGGGAGGGTTGCCCCCAGCTCCTACAATGAGCAGTTCTTC
CASSLSGRVAPSSYNEQFF
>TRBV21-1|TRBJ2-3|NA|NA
TGTGCCAGCCTACCCCGGCCTCAGGCCCTCACAGATACGCAGTATTTT
CASLPRPQALTDTQYF
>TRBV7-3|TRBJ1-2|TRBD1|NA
TGTGCCAGCAGCTCGGGGACAGGGCTAGGCTACACCTTC
CASSSGTGLGYTF
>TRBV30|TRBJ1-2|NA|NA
TGTGCCTGGAGTGTGTTCATCCGGGACTATGGCTACACCTTC
CAWSVFIRDYGYTF
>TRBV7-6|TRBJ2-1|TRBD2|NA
TGTGCCAGCAGCATAAGACTAGCCCACCTAGGGAATGAGCAGTTCTTC
CASSIRLAHLGNEQFF
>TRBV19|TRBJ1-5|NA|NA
TGTGCCAGTAGGTTAGGGACATTGGTGTATCAGCCCCAGCATTTT
CASRLGTLVYQPQHF
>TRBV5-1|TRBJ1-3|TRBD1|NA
TGCGCCAGCAGCTTGGGAGGGGGCTCCCCTGGAAACACCATATATTTT
CASSLGGGSPGNTIYF
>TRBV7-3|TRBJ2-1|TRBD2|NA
TGTGCCAGCAGCTTAGCGGGGGGGCTCAATGAGCAGTTCTTC
CASSLAGGLNEQFF
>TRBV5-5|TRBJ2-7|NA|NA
TGTGCCAGCAGCTTCCCTAATTCCTACGAGCAGTACTTC
CASSFPNSYEQYF
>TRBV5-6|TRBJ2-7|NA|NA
TGTGCCAGCAGCTTGCCAGGGGTAACCTACGAGCAGTACTTC
CASSLPGVTYEQYF
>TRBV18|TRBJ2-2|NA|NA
TGTGCCAGCTCACCACGAGCGGCTCAGGACGGGGAGCTGTTTTTT
CASSPRAAQDGELFF
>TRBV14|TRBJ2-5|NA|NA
TGTGCCAGCAGCCAAGAAGGCCCCGGGGGATGGCAAGAGACCCAGTACTTC
CASSQEGPGGWQETQYF
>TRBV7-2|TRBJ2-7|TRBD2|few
TGTGCCAGCAGCTTAGCGCTTGGCGGGAGACCCTCTGGGCAGTACTTC
CASSLALGGRPSGQYF
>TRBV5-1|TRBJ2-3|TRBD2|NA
TGCGCCAGCAGCAGGGAGCCTAGCGGGTCCGGCACAGATACGCAGTATTTT
CASSREPSGSGTDTQYF
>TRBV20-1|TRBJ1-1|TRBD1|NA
TGCAGTGCTAGTCGGGCAGGGGGCGGCACTGAAGCTTTCTTT
CSASRAGGGTEAFF
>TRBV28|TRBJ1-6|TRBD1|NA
TGTGCCAGCAGTGGGGTACAGGGGGCGGCTAATTCACCCCTCCACTTT
CASSGVQGAANSPLHF
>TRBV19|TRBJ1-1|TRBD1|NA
TGTGCCAGTAGCAAACCCGGACAGGGGAACACTGAAGCTTTCTTT
CASSKPGQGNTEAFF
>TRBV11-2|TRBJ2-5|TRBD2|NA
TGTGCCAGCACACCCCGGGGGAGCGGGGAAGAGACCCAGTACTTC
CASTPRGSGEETQYF
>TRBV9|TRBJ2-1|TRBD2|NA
TGTGCCAGCAGCGTAGGAGGGACTAGCGGACGAAATGAGCAGTTCTTC
CASSVGGTSGRNEQFF
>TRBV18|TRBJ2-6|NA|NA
TGTGCCAGCTCACCTAGCTCTGGGGCCAACGTCCTGACTTTC
CASSPSSGANVLTF
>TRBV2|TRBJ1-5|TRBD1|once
TGTGCCAGCGAGGGGGACAGTCAGCCCCAGCATTTT
CASEGDSQPQHF
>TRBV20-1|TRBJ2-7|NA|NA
TGCAGTGCTAGTGCTTCGCTGGCCGAGCAGTACTTC
CSASASLAEQYF
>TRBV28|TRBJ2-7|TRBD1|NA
TGTGCCAGCAGTTTGACGACAGGGAGCCACGAGCAGTACTTC
CASSLTTGSHEQYF
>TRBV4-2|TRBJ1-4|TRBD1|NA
TGTGCCAGCAGCCCGAAATTCAGGGGGCTTGAAAAACTGTTTTTT
CASSPKFRGLEKLFF
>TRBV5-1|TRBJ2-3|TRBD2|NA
TGCGCCAGCAGCCTGATAGCGGGCTCTGATACGCAGTATTTT
CASSLIAGSDTQYF
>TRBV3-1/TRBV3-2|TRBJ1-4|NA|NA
TGTGCCAGCAGCCAAGGGTGGCGGTCTAATGAAAAACTGTTTTTT
CASSQGWRSNEKLFF
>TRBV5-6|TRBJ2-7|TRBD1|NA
TGTGCCAGCAGCTTGGAGGGGGCGGGTCCGACCTACGAGCAGTACTTC
CASSLEGAGPTYEQYF
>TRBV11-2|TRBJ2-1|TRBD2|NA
TGTGCCAGCAGCCCTCCGACTAGCCTCTATGAGCAGTTCTTC
CASSPPTSLYEQFF
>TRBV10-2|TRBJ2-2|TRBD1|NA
TGCGCCAGCAGCGACTGGACAGGGTTGAACACCGGGGAGCTGTTTTTT
CASSDWTGLNTGELFF
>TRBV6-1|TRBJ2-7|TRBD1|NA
TGTGCCAGCAGTGAGCCGGGACAGGTCCCCTACGAGCAGTACTTC
CASSEPGQVPYEQYF
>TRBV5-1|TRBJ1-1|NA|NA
TGCGCCAGCAGCTTGTCCCCGGGACTGAGTAACACTGAAGCTTTCTTT
CASSLSPGLSNTEAFF
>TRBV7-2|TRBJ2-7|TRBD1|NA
TGTGCCAGCAGCCAACAGGGGGCTCGGTACGAGCAGTACTTC
CASSQQGARYEQYF